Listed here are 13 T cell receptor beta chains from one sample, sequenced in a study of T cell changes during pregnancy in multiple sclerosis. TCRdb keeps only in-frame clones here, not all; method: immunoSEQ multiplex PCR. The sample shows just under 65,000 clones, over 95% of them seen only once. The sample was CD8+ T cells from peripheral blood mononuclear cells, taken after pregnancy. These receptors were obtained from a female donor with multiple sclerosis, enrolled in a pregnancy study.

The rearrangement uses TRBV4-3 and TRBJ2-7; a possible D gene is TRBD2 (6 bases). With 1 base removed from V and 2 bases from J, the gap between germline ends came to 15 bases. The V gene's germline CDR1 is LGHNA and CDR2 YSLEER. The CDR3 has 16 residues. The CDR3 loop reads CASSQGLRGSAYEQYF. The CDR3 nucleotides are TGCGCCAGCAGCCAAGGCCTTCGGGGGAGCGCCTACGAGCAGTACTTC.

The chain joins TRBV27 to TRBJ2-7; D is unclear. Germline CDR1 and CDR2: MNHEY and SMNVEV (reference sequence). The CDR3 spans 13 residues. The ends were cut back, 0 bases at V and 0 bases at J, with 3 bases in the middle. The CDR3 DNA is TGTGCCAGCAGTTTATCCGTCTCCTACGAGCAGTACTTC. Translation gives CASSLSVSYEQYF.

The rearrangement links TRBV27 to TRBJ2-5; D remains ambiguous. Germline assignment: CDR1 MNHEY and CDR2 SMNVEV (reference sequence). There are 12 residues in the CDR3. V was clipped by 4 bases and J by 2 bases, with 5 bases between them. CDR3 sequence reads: CASSSPQETQYF. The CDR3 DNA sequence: TGTGCCAGCAGTTCCCCACAAGAGACCCAGTACTTC.

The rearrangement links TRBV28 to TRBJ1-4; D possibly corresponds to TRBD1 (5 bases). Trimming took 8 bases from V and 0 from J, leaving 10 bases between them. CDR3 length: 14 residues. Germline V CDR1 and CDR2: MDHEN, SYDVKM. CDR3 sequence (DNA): TGTGCCAGCGGGGGGGGGTCAACTAATGAAAAACTGTTTTTT. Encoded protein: CASGGGSTNEKLFF.

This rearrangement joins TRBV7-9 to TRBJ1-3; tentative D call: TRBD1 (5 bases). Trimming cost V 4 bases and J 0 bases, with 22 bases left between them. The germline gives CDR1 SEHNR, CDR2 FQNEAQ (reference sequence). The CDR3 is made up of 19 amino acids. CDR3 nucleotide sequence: TGTGCCAGCAGCTCTACCGCGGGACGAGGTATGGACTCTGGAAACACCATATATTTT. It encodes CASSSTAGRGMDSGNTIYF.

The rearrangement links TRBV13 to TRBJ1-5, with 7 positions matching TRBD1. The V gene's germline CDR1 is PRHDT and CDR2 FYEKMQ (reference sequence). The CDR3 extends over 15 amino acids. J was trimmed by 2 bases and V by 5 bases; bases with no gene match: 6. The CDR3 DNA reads TGTGCCAGCAGCATAACCGGGACAGGCAATCAGCCCCAGCATTTT. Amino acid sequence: CASSITGTGNQPQHF.

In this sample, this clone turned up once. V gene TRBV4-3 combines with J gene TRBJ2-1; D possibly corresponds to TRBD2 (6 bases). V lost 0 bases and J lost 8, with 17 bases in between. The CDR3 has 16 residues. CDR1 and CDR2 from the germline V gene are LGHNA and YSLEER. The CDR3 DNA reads TGCGCCAGCAGCCAAGATGAGGTCGGGGGAAGCGATGAGCAGTTCTTC. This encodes CASSQDEVGGSDEQFF.

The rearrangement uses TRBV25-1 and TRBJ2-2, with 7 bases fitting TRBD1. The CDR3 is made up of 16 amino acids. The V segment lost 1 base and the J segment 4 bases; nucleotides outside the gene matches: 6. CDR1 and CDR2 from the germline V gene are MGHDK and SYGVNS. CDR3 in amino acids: CASSEWLAGGTGELFF. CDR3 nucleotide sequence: TGTGCCAGCAGTGAATGGCTAGCAGGGGGCACCGGGGAGCTGTTTTTT.

CDR3 DNA: TGTGCCAGCAGGCGGGAGTCACTAAGCACAGATACGCAGTATTTT. Protein product: CASRRESLSTDTQYF. The chain has TRBV11-2 and TRBJ2-3; TRBD2 agrees at 7 bases. V lost 6 bases and J lost 0; bases outside the gene matches: 6. The CDR3 is 15 residues long. The germline gives CDR1 SGHAT, CDR2 FQNNGV.

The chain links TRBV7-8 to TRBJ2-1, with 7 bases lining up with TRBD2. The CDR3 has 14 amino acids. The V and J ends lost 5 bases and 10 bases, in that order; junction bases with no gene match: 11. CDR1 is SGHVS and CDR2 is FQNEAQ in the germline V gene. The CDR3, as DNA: TGTGCCAGCAGCACCCTGGGAGGGCCGGTCGAGCAGTTCTTC. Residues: CASSTLGGPVEQFF.

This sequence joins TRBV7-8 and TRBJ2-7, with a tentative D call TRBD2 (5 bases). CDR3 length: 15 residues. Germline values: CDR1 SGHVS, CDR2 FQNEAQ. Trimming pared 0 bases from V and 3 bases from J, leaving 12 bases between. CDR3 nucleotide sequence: TGTGCCAGCAGCTTAGCGAGGGTCAGTAGCTACGAGCAGTACTTC. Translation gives CASSLARVSSYEQYF.

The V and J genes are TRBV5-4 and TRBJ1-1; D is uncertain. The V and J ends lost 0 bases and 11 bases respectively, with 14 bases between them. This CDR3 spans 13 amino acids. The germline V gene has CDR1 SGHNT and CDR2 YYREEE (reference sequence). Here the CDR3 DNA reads TGTGCCAGCAGCTTGGGTTCGGGAATCGAGGCTTTCTTT. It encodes CASSLGSGIEAFF.

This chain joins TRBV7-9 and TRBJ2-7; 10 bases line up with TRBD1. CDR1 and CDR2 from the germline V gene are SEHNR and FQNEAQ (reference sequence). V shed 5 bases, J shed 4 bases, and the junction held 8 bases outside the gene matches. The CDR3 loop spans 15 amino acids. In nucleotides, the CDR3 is TGTGCCAGCAGCCAGGGACAGGGGATCTGGTACGAGCAGTACTTC. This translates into CASSQGQGIWYEQYF.